This T cell receptor beta chain came from a study of blood T cell repertoires in COVID-19. At the level of the study: The United States, Italy and Spain supplied acute and convalescent COVID-19 samples. PBMCs, B-cell-depleted T cells, or T cells were the source of the cDNA or gDNA that made up the material.

Authors' analysis steps: Quantification of nucleated cells was approximated via reference gene primer amplification. Sequencing was performed with immunoSEQ multiplex PCR; in TCRdb, only in-frame clones are kept and a portion is missing. That table supplies the V and J calls and clone size; D and trimming were determined from the DNA. The table records roughly 51,000 clones, about 90% of them present only once. There are 14 residues in the CDR3. Germline values: CDR1 MNHEY, CDR2 SVGEGT. The V end lost 4 bases, the J end lost 6 bases, and 13 bases lay between the germline ends. Sample: peripheral blood. This clonotype originated in an older woman with active or convalescent COVID-19. The rearrangement links TRBV6-2 or TRBV6-3 to TRBJ2-1; tentative D call: TRBD2 (6 bases). In nucleotides, the CDR3 is TGTGCCAGCAGTTGGGGGGACCGATTCAATGAGCAGTTCTTC. It codes for CASSWGDRFNEQFF.